The entry below gives a single T cell receptor beta chain sequence along with its context. Its antigen is undetermined. The source of the sample is a study of T cell repertoires in cytomegalovirus infection. Overall study: Alongside well-studied HLA-B-restricted CMV epitopes, recently identified HLA-C-restricted CMV epitopes were also used. The study's findings and limits: Ex vivo, HLA-C-restricted CMV-specific TCR beta clonotypes prevailed over the rest of the response.

The CDR3 runs 12 residues. CDR1 and CDR2 (germline): MNHEY, SVGAGI. Trimming left V 8 bases short and J 9 bases short, with 16 bases between. TCRdb re-derived calls from the reads in MiXCR, one entry per CDR3 protein. This table holds about 770,000 distinct CDR3 sequences, about 27% found once. The chain joins TRBV6-5 to TRBJ1-2; D is possibly TRBD1 (6 bases). This clonotype was sampled from a human donor in good health (CMV status not recorded). Some clones in this sample may be carry-over from other donors' samples. The material was cultured CD8+ T cells from PBMCs, obtained from culture after CMV antigen stimulation. The CDR3 spells CASDEGGQRYTF. CDR3 nucleotides: TGTGCCAGCGACGAAGGGGGTCAACGCTACACCTTC.